This TCR beta chain was captured in a study of T cell repertoires in cytomegalovirus infection. On the study more broadly: Used in the study were CMV epitopes, some recently identified and HLA-C-restricted, others well-studied and HLA-B-restricted. CMV infection and matching HLA type were both indicated by public TCR beta signatures.

TCRdb ran MiXCR on the reads and lists one entry per CDR3 protein. The sample shows more than 250,000 distinct CDR3 sequences, roughly 25% of them seen only once. Concerning this clonotype itself: Its antigen is as yet unknown.

Germline CDR1 and CDR2: SGHVS and FQNEAQ. The germline V and J ends were trimmed by 6 bases and 0 bases, with 12 bases remaining between them. This CDR3 region has 15 residues. Whole-study findings and limits: Predominance within the ex vivo response was attributable to HLA-C-restricted CMV-specific TCR beta clonotypes.

The TCR sequence derives from a human donor in good health (CMV status not recorded). Some clones in this sample may be carry-over from other donors' samples. The source was cultured PBMCs, collected from culture after CMV antigen stimulation. V gene TRBV7-8 combines with J gene TRBJ1-3; D is perhaps TRBD1 (6 bases). CDR3 DNA sequence: TGTGCCAGCAGTTTCGGACAGCACTCTGGAAACACCATATATTTT. This translates into CASSFGQHSGNTIYF.